Each of the 8 T cell receptor beta chains below was sequenced from the same sample in a study of CD8+ T cells in alopecia areata. As the sequencing template, cDNA was produced by extracting RNA and reverse transcribing it. Clones were sequenced by immunoSEQ multiplex PCR, and TCRdb holds only the in-frame ones, with some missing. The table includes some 210,000 clones, about 53% detected once. The sample here was CD4+ T cells sorted from blood, taken at week 0. These receptors all come from a human donor with alopecia areata.

This clone appeared once. The J gene is TRBJ2-3, the V gene TRBV4-2; D unresolved. The germline CDR1 and CDR2 sequences are LGHNA and YNFKEQ. Trimming removed 4 bases from V and 0 bases from J, with 8 bases in between. This CDR3 comprises 14 residues. CDR3 residues: CASSRKGSTDTQYF. In DNA, the CDR3 is TGTGCCAGCAGCCGAAAGGGAAGCACAGATACGCAGTATTTT.

The chain has TRBV14 and TRBJ2-1, with 11 bases fitting TRBD2. Germline V gene sequence: CDR1 SGHDN, CDR2 FVKESK. The CDR3 sequence is 16 residues long. Unmatched junction bases numbered 4, after V lost 2 bases and J lost 4 bases. CDR3 DNA: TGTGCCAGCAGCCAATTACTAGCGGGAGCTTACAATGAGCAGTTCTTC. Its translation: CASSQLLAGAYNEQFF.

The chain recombines TRBV30 with TRBJ1-3; tentatively, D is TRBD1 (6 bases). Germline V gives CDR1 GTSNPN, CDR2 SVGIG (reference sequence). V was shortened by 2 bases and J by 0 bases, with 8 bases between the two germline ends. This CDR3 is 14 amino acids long. CDR3 in amino acids: CAWSQGISGNTIYF. Written as DNA, the CDR3 is TGTGCCTGGAGTCAGGGGATCTCTGGAAACACCATATATTTT.

This sequence joins TRBV7-8 and TRBJ2-7; the D is unclear. The CDR3 extends over 12 amino acids. Trimming shortened V by 0 bases and J by 7 bases, and 7 bases separated the two germline ends. Germline V gives CDR1 SGHVS, CDR2 FQNEAQ. DNA for the CDR3: TGTGCCAGCAGCTTAGCCATGGGGGAGCAGTACTTC. Protein: CASSLAMGEQYF.

V gene TRBV7-2 combines with J gene TRBJ2-2, with TRBD1 identical over 10 bases. V lost 6 bases, J lost 5 bases, and 9 bases stayed unmatched. This CDR3 spans 16 amino acids. CDR1 is SGHTA and CDR2 is FQGNSA in the germline V gene. The CDR3 sequence: CASRVGDRGLTGELFF. The CDR3 DNA reads as TGTGCCAGCAGGGTGGGAGACAGGGGGCTGACCGGGGAGCTGTTTTTT. Looking up the rest from reference TRBV7-2 and TRBJ2-2 gives the full variable domain: GAGVSQSPSNKVTEKGKDVELRCDPISGHTALYWYRQSLGQGLEFLIYFQGNSAPDKSGLPSDRFSAERTGGSVSTLTIQRTQQEDSAVYLCASRVGDRGLTGELFFGEGSRLTVL.

The chain is built from TRBV29-1 and TRBJ2-7, with D hard to call. Trimming left V 4 bases short and J 6 bases short, with 13 bases between. In germline, CDR1 is SQVTM, CDR2 ANQGSEA. The CDR3 has 12 residues. The chain's CDR3 is CSVGLFIGEQYF. The DNA for the CDR3 is TGCAGCGTTGGCCTATTTATAGGCGAGCAGTACTTC.

This chain joins TRBV27 and TRBJ1-1, with TRBD1 matching over 7 bases. Germline V CDR1 and CDR2: MNHEY, SMNVEV (reference sequence). There are 15 residues in the CDR3. Losses at the gene ends were 3 bases for V and 0 bases for J; bases not matched to a gene: 4. CDR3 sequence (DNA): TGTGCCAGCAGTTTCACAGGGGCGCTGAACACTGAAGCTTTCTTT. Its translation is CASSFTGALNTEAFF.

This clone was seen only a few times. This chain connects TRBV29-1 to TRBJ1-1; D is ambiguous. Trimming cost V 6 bases and J 2 bases, with 16 bases left between them. CDR3 size: 14 residues. CDR1 is SQVTM and CDR2 is ANQGSEA in the germline V gene. This CDR3 reads CSVAGRVSNTEAFF. Here the CDR3 DNA reads TGCAGCGTGGCGGGTAGAGTGAGTAACACTGAAGCTTTCTTT. Drawing the rest from reference TRBV29-1 and TRBJ1-1, the complete variable domain is SAVISQKPSRDICQRGTSLTIQCQVDSQVTMMFWYRQQPGQSLTLIATANQGSEATYESGFVIDKFPISRPNLTFSTLTVSNMSPEDSSIYLCSVAGRVSNTEAFFGQGTRLTVV.